A selection of T cell receptor beta chains follows, all from one sample in a study of response to subunit inactivated influenza vaccine. MiXCR was run by TCRdb on the RT-PCR reads, yielding one entry per CDR3 protein. The sample includes about 150,000 distinct CDR3 sequences, roughly 10% of them seen just once. The material was CD8+ T cells sorted from PBMCs, obtained roughly 24 months after vaccination. The receptors derive from a man between 50 and 69 years old who received an inactivated influenza vaccine. Each CDR3 is given with its conserved first and last residue. D genes are given only for firm matches. Only some rows state a clone size, as once, few, many or a class for expanded clones.

j_call | clone_size | d_call | v_call | cdr3_nt | cdr3_aa
TRBJ1-2 | few | . | TRBV12-3/TRBV12-4 | TGTGCCAGCAGGGGTCAGACTGACTATGGCTACACCTTC | CASRGQTDYGYTF
TRBJ2-1 | few | . | TRBV9 | TGTGCCAGCAGCGGTGATGAGCAGTTCTTC | CASSGDEQFF
TRBJ2-2 | few | TRBD1 | TRBV24-1 | TGTGCCACCGCCGGGACAGGGGACACCGGGGAGCTGTTTTTT | CATAGTGDTGELFF
TRBJ2-4 | . | TRBD2 | TRBV12-3/TRBV12-4 | TGTGCCAGCAGTTTACTGGGCGGGGGAGCCAAAAACATTCAGTACTTC | CASSLLGGGAKNIQYF
TRBJ2-7 | many | . | TRBV12-3/TRBV12-4 | TGTGCCAGCAGCCTAGTAGGCGAGCAGTACTTC | CASSLVGEQYF
TRBJ2-1 | many | TRBD2 | TRBV27 | TGTGCCAGCAGTTTCGATGCGGGAGGAGGGACTTACAATGAGCAGTTCTTC | CASSFDAGGGTYNEQFF
TRBJ2-1 | . | TRBD2 | TRBV6-1 | TGTGCCAGCAGTACCGCCTTGACTAGCGGGGGGGGCAATGAGCAGTTCTTC | CASSTALTSGGGNEQFF
TRBJ2-2 | many | TRBD2 | TRBV10-3 | TGTGCCATCAGTGATCCCCCTGGCGGGAGGTCCGGGGAGCTGTTTTTT | CAISDPPGGRSGELFF
TRBJ2-1 | . | TRBD1 | TRBV9 | TGTGCCAGCAGCGTAGAGGGGGCGGTCCGGAGAGGTGAGCAGTTCTTC | CASSVEGAVRRGEQFF
TRBJ2-3 | many | . | TRBV10-3 | TGTGCCATCAGTGGAGGGTGGGATGAAGATACGCAGTATTTT | CAISGGWDEDTQYF
TRBJ2-1 | few | . | TRBV28 | TGTGCCAGCAGTTTATGGGCAGGAGGGGTAGAGCAGTTCTTC | CASSLWAGGVEQFF
TRBJ1-5 | . | . | TRBV20-1 | TGCAGTGCTAGAGCCGAGGAGGAAGTCAATCAGCCCCAGCATTTT | CSARAEEEVNQPQHF
TRBJ2-7 | few | TRBD2 | TRBV29-1 | TGCAGCGTTGAAGACACTAGCGGTACTCCCTACGAGCAGTACTTC | CSVEDTSGTPYEQYF
TRBJ2-3 | few | . | TRBV6-5 | TGTGCCAGCAGTTTTTACAGGGCGAGTACAGATACGCAGTATTTT | CASSFYRASTDTQYF
TRBJ2-7 | few | TRBD1 | TRBV20-1 | TGCAGTGCTAGTGATCCCCGACAGGGGATTATCTACGAGCAGTACTTC | CSASDPRQGIIYEQYF
TRBJ2-7 | . | TRBD2 | TRBV29-1 | TGCAGCGTCCAGGGACTAGCGGAACTCTCCTACGAGCAGTACTTC | CSVQGLAELSYEQYF
TRBJ2-1 | few | . | TRBV7-9 | TGTGCCAGCAGCCCTCCGTTAGGAGGTGAGCAGTTCTTC | CASSPPLGGEQFF
TRBJ2-3 | . | TRBD2 | TRBV20-1 | TGCAGTGCTAGGCTGAGCGGGACCACAGATACGCAGTATTTT | CSARLSGTTDTQYF
TRBJ2-1 | few | TRBD1 | TRBV25-1 | TGTGCCAGCAGTACACACATGGACAGGGGGCGAATCAATGAGCAGTTCTTC | CASSTHMDRGRINEQFF
TRBJ2-3 | . | . | TRBV5-6 | TGTGCCAGCAGCTTGAGCGCAGGGGGGTGGGCAGATACGCAGTATTTT | CASSLSAGGWADTQYF
TRBJ2-2 | . | TRBD2 | TRBV3-1 | TGTGCCAGCAGCCACCCGGGACTAGCGGGAGTTCCCGGGGAGCTGTTTTTT | CASSHPGLAGVPGELFF
TRBJ2-3 | few | . | TRBV12-3/TRBV12-4 | TGTGCCAGCCTTGGTGGGAGTAGCACAGATACGCAGTATTTT | CASLGGSSTDTQYF
TRBJ2-1 | many | TRBD2 | TRBV12-3/TRBV12-4 | TGTGCCAGCAGTTTTAAGGCGGGAGGATACTACAATGAGCAGTTCTTC | CASSFKAGGYYNEQFF
TRBJ1-2 | few | . | TRBV4-3 | TGCGCCAGCAGCCAAGATCAACCAGGGAGTTACTATGGCTACACCTTC | CASSQDQPGSYYGYTF
TRBJ2-4 | . | TRBD1 | TRBV12-3/TRBV12-4 | TGTGCCTGCAGTGATATTTACAGGGGAAAAGCCAAAAACATTCAGTACTTT | CACSDIYRGKAKNIQYF
TRBJ2-1 | few | . | TRBV6-2/TRBV6-3 | TGTGCCAGCATGCGGATTACGGCGAACAATGAGCAGTTCTTC | CASMRITANNEQFF
TRBJ1-5 | . | . | TRBV28 | TGTGCCAGCAGGTCGGACAGCTCGCTTGACAATCAGCCCCAGCATTTT | CASRSDSSLDNQPQHF
TRBJ2-7 | few | . | TRBV9 | TGTGCCAGCAGCGTATCCGGGAATCCCTCCTACGAGCAGTACTTC | CASSVSGNPSYEQYF
TRBJ2-3 | few | . | TRBV4-3 | TGCGCCAGCAGCCAAGATGGGGGGCGGGGTCGCACAGATACGCAGTATTTT | CASSQDGGRGRTDTQYF
TRBJ2-5 | many | TRBD2 | TRBV6-1 | TGTGCCAGCGCCCTGGGAGCGGGAGGGAGGGAGACCCAGTACTTC | CASALGAGGRETQYF
TRBJ2-3 | many | . | TRBV7-2 | TGTGCCAGCAGCCCGGAAAACACAGATACGCAGTATTTT | CASSPENTDTQYF
TRBJ2-1 | many | . | TRBV13 | TGTGCCAGCAGCTTATGGGGACTCCCATACAATGAGCAGTTCTTC | CASSLWGLPYNEQFF
TRBJ1-1 | few | TRBD1 | TRBV25-1 | TGTGCCAGCAGTGTAGGGGGCGTCGGCACTGAAGCTTTCTTT | CASSVGGVGTEAFF
TRBJ2-7 | few | . | TRBV14 | TGTGCCAGCAGCCGGACGTACTCCTACGAGCAGTACTTC | CASSRTYSYEQYF
TRBJ2-1 | . | . | TRBV9 | TGTGCCAGCAGCCGAGGAGGACCGGCGGGGGAGCAGTTCTTC | CASSRGGPAGEQFF
TRBJ2-7 | . | TRBD1 | TRBV10-2 | TGCGCCAGCAGTGAAGGTGGGACAGGGAGGAACGAGCAGTACTTC | CASSEGGTGRNEQYF
TRBJ2-3 | . | TRBD2 | TRBV6-5 | TGTGCCAGCAGTTACTCTCTAGCGGCCACAGATACGCAGTATTTT | CASSYSLAATDTQYF
TRBJ2-2 | . | . | TRBV7-9 | TGTGCCAGCAGCCAAAGGACTGGGGAGCTGTTTTTT | CASSQRTGELFF
TRBJ2-2 | many | . | TRBV4-3 | TGCGCCAGCAGCCAAGATGGAGACTTCACCGGGGAGCTGTTTTTT | CASSQDGDFTGELFF
TRBJ1-4 | many | . | TRBV7-6 | TGTGCCAGCAGCTTAGCTGGGAATGAAAAACTGTTTTTT | CASSLAGNEKLFF
TRBJ2-3 | many | . | TRBV27 | TGTGCCACTGGACCGGTTCTCACAGATACGCAGTATTTT | CATGPVLTDTQYF
TRBJ2-3 | . | TRBD2 | TRBV4-3 | TGCGCCAGCAGCCAATCTCTAGCGGGATTTACAGATACGCAGTATTTT | CASSQSLAGFTDTQYF
TRBJ2-1 | many | TRBD2 | TRBV6-2/TRBV6-3 | TGTGCCAGCAGTATTACTAGCGGGAGAGGCTACAATGAGCAGTTCTTC | CASSITSGRGYNEQFF
TRBJ1-2 | . | . | TRBV6-2/TRBV6-3 | TGTGCCAGCAGCCCTACATTCGGGGCGGCTGACTATGGCTACACCTTC | CASSPTFGAADYGYTF
TRBJ2-4 | few | TRBD1 | TRBV15 | TGTGCCACCAGCGGAGGGACAGGGGTAGCCAAAAACATTCAGTACTTC | CATSGGTGVAKNIQYF
TRBJ2-1 | few | TRBD2 | TRBV29-1 | TGCAGCGTCCACCCCGTGCGGGGGGAATACAATGAGCAGTTCTTC | CSVHPVRGEYNEQFF
TRBJ2-1 | few | . | TRBV6-2/TRBV6-3 | TGTGCCAGCAGTTTTGCGGCGCATGAGCAGTTCTTC | CASSFAAHEQFF
TRBJ2-3 | few | TRBD1 | TRBV9 | TGTGCCAGCAGCCCCGAGGACAGGGGGCTGACAGATACGCAGTATTTT | CASSPEDRGLTDTQYF
TRBJ2-1 | . | . | TRBV3-1 | TGTGCCAGCAGCCAAGATTCGGGGACTCTAGCCTACAATGAGCAGTTCTTC | CASSQDSGTLAYNEQFF
TRBJ2-1 | . | TRBD2 | TRBV6-5 | TGTCCCAGCAGTACTGGACTAGCGGGTTACAATGAGCAGTTCTTC | CPSSTGLAGYNEQFF
TRBJ2-5 | many | TRBD2 | TRBV6-2/TRBV6-3 | TGTGCCAGCAGTTACTCGCGGGAGGTAGAGACCCAGTACTTC | CASSYSREVETQYF
TRBJ2-1 | many | TRBD2 | TRBV15 | TGTGCCACCAGCAGAGAAGGGTTGGTTTGGCTAGCGGGGGAGTACAATGAGCAGTTCTTC | CATSREGLVWLAGEYNEQFF